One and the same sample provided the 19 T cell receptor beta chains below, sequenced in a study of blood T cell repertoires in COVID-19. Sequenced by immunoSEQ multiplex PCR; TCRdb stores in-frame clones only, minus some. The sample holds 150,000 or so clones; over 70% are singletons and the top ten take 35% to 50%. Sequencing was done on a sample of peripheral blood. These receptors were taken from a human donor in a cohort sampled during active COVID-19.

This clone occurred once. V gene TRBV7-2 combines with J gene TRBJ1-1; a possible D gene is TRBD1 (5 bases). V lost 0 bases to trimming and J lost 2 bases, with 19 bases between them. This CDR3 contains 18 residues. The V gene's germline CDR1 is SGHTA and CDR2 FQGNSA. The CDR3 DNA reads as TGTGCCAGCAGCTTAGCCGTGTCCCAGGGCGTAACAAACACTGAAGCTTTCTTT. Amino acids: CASSLAVSQGVTNTEAFF.

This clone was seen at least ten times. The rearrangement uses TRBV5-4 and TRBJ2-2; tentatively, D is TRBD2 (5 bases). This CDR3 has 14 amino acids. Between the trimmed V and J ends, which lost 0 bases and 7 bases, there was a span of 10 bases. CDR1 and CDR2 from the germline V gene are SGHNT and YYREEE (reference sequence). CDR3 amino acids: CASSLDTGIGELFF. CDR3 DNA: TGTGCCAGCAGCTTGGACACGGGAATCGGGGAGCTGTTTTTT.

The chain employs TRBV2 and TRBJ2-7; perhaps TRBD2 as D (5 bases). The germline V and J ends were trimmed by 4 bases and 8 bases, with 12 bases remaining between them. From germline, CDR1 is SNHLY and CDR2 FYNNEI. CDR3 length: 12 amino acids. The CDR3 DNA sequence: TGTGCCAGCAGTGTCGGGAAGGACCAGCAGTACGTC. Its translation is CASSVGKDQQYV.

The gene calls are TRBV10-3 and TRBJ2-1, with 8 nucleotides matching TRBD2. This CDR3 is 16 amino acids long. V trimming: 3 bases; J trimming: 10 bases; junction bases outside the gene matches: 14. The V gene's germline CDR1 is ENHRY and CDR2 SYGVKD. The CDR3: CAISDNSGGVVWEQFF. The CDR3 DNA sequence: TGTGCCATCAGTGACAACTCGGGAGGGGTGGTGTGGGAGCAGTTCTTC.

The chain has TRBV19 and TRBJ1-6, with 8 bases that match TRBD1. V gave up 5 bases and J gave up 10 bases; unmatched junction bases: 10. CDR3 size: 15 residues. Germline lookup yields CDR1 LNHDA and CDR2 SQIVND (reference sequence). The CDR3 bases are TGTGCCAGTAGTGTACAGGGGGATGAAGCCTCACCCCTCCACTTT. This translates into CASSVQGDEASPLHF.

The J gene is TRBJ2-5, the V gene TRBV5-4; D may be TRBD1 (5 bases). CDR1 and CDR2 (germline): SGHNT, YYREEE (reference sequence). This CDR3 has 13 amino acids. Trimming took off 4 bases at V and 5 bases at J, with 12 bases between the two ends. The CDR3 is CASSVDNLETQYF. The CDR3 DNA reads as TGTGCCAGCAGCGTGGACAATTTGGAGACCCAGTACTTC.

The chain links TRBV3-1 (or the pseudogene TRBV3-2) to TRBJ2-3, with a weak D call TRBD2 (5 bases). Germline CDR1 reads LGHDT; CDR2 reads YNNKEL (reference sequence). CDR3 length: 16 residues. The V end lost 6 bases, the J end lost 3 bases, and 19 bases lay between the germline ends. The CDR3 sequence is CASSNPLAAPTDTQYF. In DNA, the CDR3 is TGTGCCAGCAGTAACCCCCTAGCCGCGCCGACAGATACGCAGTATTTT.

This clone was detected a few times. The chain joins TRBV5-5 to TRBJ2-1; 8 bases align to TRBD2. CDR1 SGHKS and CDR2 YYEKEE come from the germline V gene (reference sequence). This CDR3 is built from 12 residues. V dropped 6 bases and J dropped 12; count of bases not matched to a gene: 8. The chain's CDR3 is CASTLAGGRQFF. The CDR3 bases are TGTGCCAGCACCCTGGCGGGGGGTAGGCAGTTCTTC.

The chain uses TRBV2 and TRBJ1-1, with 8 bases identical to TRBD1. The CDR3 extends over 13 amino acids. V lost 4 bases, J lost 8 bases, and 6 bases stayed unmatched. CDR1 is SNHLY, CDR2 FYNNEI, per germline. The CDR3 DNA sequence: TGTGCCAGCAGTGGGCGGACAGGGCGCGAAGCTTTCTTT. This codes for CASSGRTGREAFF. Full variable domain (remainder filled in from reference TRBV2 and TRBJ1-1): EPEVTQTPSHQVTQMGQEVILRCVPISNHLYFYWYRQILGQKVEFLVSFYNNEISEKSEIFDDQFSVERPDGSNFTLKIRSTKLEDSAMYFCASSGRTGREAFFGQGTRLTVV.

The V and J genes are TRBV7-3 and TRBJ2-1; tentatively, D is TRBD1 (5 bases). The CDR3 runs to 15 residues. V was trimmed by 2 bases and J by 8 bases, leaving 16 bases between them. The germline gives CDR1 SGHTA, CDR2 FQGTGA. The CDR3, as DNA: TGTGCCAGCAGCTTATTCGGCCAGGGTGGCTATGAGCAGTTCTTC. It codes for CASSLFGQGGYEQFF.

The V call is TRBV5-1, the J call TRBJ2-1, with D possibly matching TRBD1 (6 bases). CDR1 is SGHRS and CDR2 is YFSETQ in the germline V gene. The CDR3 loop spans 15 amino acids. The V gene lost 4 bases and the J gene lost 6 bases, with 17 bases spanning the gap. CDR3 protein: CASSQGGSTRNEQFF. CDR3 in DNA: TGCGCCAGCAGCCAAGGGGGATCTACCCGCAATGAGCAGTTCTTC. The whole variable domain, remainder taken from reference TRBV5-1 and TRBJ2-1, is KAGVTQTPRYLIKTRGQQVTLSCSPISGHRSVSWYQQTPGQGLQFLFEYFSETQRNKGNFPGRFSGRQFSNSRSEMNVSTLELGDSALYLCASSQGGSTRNEQFFGPGTRLTVL.

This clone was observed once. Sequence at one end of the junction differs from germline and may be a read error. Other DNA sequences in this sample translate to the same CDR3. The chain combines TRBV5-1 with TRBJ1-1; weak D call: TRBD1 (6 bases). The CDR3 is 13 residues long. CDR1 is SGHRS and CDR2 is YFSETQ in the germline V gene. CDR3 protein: CASSFRQDTEAFF. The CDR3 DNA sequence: TGTGCCAGCAGCTTCCGACAGGACACTGAAGCTTTCTTT.

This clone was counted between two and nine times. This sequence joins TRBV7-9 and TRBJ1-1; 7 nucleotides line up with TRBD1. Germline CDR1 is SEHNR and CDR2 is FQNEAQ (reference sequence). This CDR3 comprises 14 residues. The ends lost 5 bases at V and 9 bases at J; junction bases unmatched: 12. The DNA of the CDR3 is TGTGCCAGCAGCGGCCTAGGGGGCGACGTTAAAGCTTTCTTT. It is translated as CASSGLGGDVKAFF.

The CDR3 DNA is TGTGCCAGCAGCTTCCCTAGGGGGGGCGTCGGCTACACCTTC. Its protein product is CASSFPRGGVGYTF. This chain uses TRBV7-2 with TRBJ1-2; D is possibly TRBD1 (6 bases). CDR1 and CDR2 from the germline V gene are SGHTA and FQGNSA. Trimming shortened V by 3 bases and J by 8 bases, and 16 bases separated the two germline ends. This CDR3 contains 14 residues. Using reference TRBV7-2 and TRBJ1-2 for the parts outside the CDR3, the full variable domain is GAGVSQSPSNKVTEKGKDVELRCDPISGHTALYWYRQSLGQGLEFLIYFQGNSAPDKSGLPSDRFSAERTGGSVSTLTIQRTQQEDSAVYLCASSFPRGGVGYTFGSGTRLTVV.

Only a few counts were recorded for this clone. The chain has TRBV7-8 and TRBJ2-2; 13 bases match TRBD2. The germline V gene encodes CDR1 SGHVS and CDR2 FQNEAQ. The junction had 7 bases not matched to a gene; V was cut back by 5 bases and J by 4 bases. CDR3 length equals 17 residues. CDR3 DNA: TGTGCCAGCAGCCGGGGGACTAGCGGGGTTCTCACCGGGGAGCTGTTTTTT. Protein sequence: CASSRGTSGVLTGELFF.

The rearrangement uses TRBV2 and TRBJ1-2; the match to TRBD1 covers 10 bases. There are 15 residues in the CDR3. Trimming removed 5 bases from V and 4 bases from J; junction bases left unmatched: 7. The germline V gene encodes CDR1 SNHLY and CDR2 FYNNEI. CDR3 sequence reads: CASSTDRGQVYGYTF. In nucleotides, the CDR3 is TGTGCCAGCAGTACCGACAGGGGGCAGGTCTATGGCTACACCTTC.

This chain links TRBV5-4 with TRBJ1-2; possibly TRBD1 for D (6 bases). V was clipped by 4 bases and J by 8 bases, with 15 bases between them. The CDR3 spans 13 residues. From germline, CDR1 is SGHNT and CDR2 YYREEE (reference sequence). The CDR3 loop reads CASSGSSGGGYTF. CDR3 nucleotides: TGTGCCAGCAGCGGGAGCTCGGGGGGCGGCTACACCTTC.

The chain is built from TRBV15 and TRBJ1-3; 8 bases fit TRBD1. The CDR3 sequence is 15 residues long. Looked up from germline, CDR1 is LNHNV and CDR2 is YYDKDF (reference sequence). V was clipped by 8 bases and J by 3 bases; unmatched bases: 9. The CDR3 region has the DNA TGTGCCACCGGGGCAGGGGGCGTTGGTGGAAACACCATATATTTT. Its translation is CATGAGGVGGNTIYF.

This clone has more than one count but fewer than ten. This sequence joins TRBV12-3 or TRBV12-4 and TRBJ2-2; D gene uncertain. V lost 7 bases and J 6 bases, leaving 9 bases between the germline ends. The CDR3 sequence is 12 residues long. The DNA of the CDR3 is TGTGCCAGCACCCCCTTTCCCGGGGAGCTGTTTTTT. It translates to CASTPFPGELFF.